The rows below give T cell receptor beta chains drawn from one sample of a study of cytomegalovirus exposure and HLA in healthy donors. Libraries were prepared by immunoSEQ multiplex PCR; TCRdb keeps only in-frame clonotypes and omits some of them. The table records some 150,000 clones, approximately 81% of them present only once. The sample comprised PBMCs. The receptor set was obtained from a woman in her 30s in good health and CMV-seropositive. Each CDR3 is given without its conserved first and last residue.

TRBJ1-5 | TRBV4-2 | ASSQDVEQGGFQSNQPQH
TRBJ2-1 | TRBV19 | ATTTRDNEQF
TRBJ2-3 | TRBV10-3 | ATLGQVTTDTQY
TRBJ2-5 | TRBV5-1 | ASSSTGISGETQY
TRBJ1-4 | TRBV5-6 | ASSSDRGGPRNEKLF
TRBJ1-1 | TRBV5-6 | ASSVDRMNTEAF
TRBJ2-1 | TRBV20-1 | SASDFSEQF
TRBJ1-5 | TRBV30 | GLGGSNQPQH
TRBJ1-2 | TRBV27 | ASSSAFQGARGYT
TRBJ1-1 | TRBV6-1 | ASSAPMAGQNTEAF
TRBJ2-1 | TRBV5-1 | ASSLLTGWDNEQF
TRBJ1-2 | TRBV4-3 | ASSQDLSDRGVNGYT
TRBJ2-7 | TRBV18 | ASSPSRGQTADYEQY
TRBJ1-1 | TRBV5-4 | ASRGQPNTEAF
TRBJ2-1 | TRBV18 | ASSPVQGAGEQF
TRBJ1-2 | TRBV5-1 | ASSLGTGPLGYT
TRBJ2-5 | TRBV7-9 | ASTRRVEETQY
TRBJ2-1 | TRBV7-3 | ASSPGTRYSNEQF
TRBJ1-6 | TRBV9 | ASSSTRPPLH
TRBJ1-6 | TRBV7-9 | ASSSLQSSYNSPLH
TRBJ1-1 | TRBV7-8 | ASSPNFVGGAF
TRBJ2-7 | TRBV6-5 | ASSYAQGYEQY